Given below is one T cell receptor (beta chain) in context. Method: immunoSEQ multiplex PCR; TCRdb's copy keeps in-frame clones and lacks some. Among around 360,000 clones listed, more than 75% were seen once. The entry originates in a study of blood T cell repertoires in COVID-19. For the study at large: T cells, B-cell-depleted T cells, or PBMCs provided the cDNA or gDNA that served as material.

Germline lookup yields CDR1 SGHNT and CDR2 YYREEE (reference sequence). The CDR3 has 17 residues. The junction had 10 bases not matched to a gene; V was cut back by 3 bases and J by 0 bases. This chain connects TRBV5-4 to TRBJ2-3; 7 bases are a match to TRBD2. Sequencing was done on a sample of peripheral blood. The sequence came from a woman in her twenties or thirties with COVID-19, enrolled during active disease. The CDR3 region is CASSWEASGKSTDTQYF. CDR3 DNA: TGTGCCAGCAGCTGGGAGGCTAGCGGTAAGAGCACAGATACGCAGTATTTT.